This T cell receptor beta chain was documented in a study of CD8+CD57+ T cells in acquired aplastic anemia. Across the whole study: DNA per sorted CD4+ or CD8+ sample ranged roughly 0.18 to 30 ug, averaging about 2.9 ug. The study obtained about 9.9 million reads on average for CD4+ cells from healthy donors.

Study-level results: Both patients and controls carried the same twenty-nine CD8+ CDR3 sequences.

According to the study, genomic DNA was the template for TCR beta VDJ and CDR3 profiling. One entry per CDR3 protein, called by TCRdb with MiXCR from the reads. The sample lists some 240,000 distinct CDR3 sequences; roughly 35% were seen once. In its sample, this clonotype was seen a few times. Its antigen remains unidentified. Material: sorted CD4+, CD8+, or CD8+CD57+ T cells (not recorded which) from PBMCs. This sequence originates from a human donor in good health, serving as a control.

Written as DNA, the CDR3 is TGCGCCAGCAGCCAAGAAAGTAGTTTTGCCTCCTACGAGCAGTACTTC. Encoded protein: CASSQESSFASYEQYF. J is TRBJ2-7 and V is TRBV4-1; no firm D call. The germline gives CDR1 MGHRA, CDR2 YSYEKL. The CDR3 runs to 16 residues. The ends were cut back, 0 bases at V and 0 bases at J, with 12 bases in the middle.